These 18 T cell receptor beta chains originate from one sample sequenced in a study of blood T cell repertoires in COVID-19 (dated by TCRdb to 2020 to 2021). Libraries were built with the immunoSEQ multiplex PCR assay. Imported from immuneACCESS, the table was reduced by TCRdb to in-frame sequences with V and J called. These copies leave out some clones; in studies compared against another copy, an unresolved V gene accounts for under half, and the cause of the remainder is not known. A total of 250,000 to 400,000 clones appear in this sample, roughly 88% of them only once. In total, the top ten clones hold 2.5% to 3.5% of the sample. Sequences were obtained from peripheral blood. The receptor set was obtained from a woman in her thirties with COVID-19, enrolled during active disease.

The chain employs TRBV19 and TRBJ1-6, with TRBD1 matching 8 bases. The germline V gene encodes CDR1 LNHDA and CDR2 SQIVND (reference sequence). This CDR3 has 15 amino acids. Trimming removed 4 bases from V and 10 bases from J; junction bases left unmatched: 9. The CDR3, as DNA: TGTGCCAGTAGTACACCCGGACAGGGAGGGTCACCCCTCCACTTT. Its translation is CASSTPGQGGSPLHF. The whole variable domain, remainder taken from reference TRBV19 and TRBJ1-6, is DGGITQSPKYLFRKEGQNVTLSCEQNLNHDAMYWYRQDPGQGLRLIYYSQIVNDFQKGDIAEGYSVSREKKESFPLTVTSAQKNPTAFYLCASSTPGQGGSPLHFGNGTRLTVT.

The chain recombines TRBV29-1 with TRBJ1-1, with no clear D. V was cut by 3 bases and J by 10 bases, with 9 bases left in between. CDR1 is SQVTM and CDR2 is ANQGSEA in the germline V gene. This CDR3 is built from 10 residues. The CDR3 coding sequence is TGCAGCGTTGACGAGGGTGTAGCTTTCTTT. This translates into CSVDEGVAFF.

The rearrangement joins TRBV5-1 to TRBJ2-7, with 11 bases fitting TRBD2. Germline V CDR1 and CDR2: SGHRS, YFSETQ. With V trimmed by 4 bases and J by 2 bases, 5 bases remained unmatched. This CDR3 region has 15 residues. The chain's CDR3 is CASSAGTSGTYEQYF. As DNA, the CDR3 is TGCGCCAGCAGCGCCGGGACTAGCGGCACCTACGAGCAGTACTTC.

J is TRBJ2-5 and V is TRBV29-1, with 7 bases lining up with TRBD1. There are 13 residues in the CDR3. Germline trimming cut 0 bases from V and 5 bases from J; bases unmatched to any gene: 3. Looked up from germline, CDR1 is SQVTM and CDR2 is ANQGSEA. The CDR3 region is CSVEETGFETQYF. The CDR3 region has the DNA TGCAGCGTTGAAGAGACAGGGTTCGAGACCCAGTACTTC.

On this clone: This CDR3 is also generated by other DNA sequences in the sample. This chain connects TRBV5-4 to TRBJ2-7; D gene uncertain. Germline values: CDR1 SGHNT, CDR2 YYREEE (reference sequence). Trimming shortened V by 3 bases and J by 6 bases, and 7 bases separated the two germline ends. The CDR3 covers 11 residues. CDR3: CASSSRSEQYF. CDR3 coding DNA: TGTGCCAGCAGCTCAAGGAGCGAGCAGTACTTC.

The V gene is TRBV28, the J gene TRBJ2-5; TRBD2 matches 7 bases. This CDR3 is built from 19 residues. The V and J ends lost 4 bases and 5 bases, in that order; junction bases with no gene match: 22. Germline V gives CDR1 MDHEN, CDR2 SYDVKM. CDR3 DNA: TGTGCCAGCAGTTCCAAGTTTATTGGGAGCGGGGCCGTTGGGGAGACCCAGTACTTC. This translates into CASSSKFIGSGAVGETQYF.

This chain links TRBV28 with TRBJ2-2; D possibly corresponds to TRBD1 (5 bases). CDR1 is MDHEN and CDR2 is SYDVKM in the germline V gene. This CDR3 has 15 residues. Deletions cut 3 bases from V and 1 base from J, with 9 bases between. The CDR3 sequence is CASSFLDRNTGELFF. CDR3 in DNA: TGTGCCAGCAGTTTCCTCGACAGGAACACCGGGGAGCTGTTTTTT.

CDR3 in DNA: TGTGCCAGCAGCCAAGAGCCCAGGGTGGGCACTGAAGCTTTCTTT. It translates to CASSQEPRVGTEAFF. The chain joins TRBV3-1 (or the pseudogene TRBV3-2) to TRBJ1-1, with D perhaps TRBD1 (5 bases). Trimming stripped 0 bases from V and 4 bases from J, with 12 bases between. The CDR3 covers 15 residues. Germline V CDR1 and CDR2: LGHDT, YNNKEL (reference sequence).

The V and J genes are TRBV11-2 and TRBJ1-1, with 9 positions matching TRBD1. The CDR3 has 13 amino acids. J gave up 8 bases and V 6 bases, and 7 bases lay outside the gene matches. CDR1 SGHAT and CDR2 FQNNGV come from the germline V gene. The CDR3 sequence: CASREQGASEAFF. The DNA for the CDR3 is TGTGCCAGCAGGGAACAGGGGGCATCCGAAGCTTTCTTT.

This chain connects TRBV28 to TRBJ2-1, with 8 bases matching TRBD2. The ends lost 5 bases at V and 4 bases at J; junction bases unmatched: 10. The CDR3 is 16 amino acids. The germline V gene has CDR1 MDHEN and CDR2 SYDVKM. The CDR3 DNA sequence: TGTGCCAGCAGTCCGGCACTAGCGGTCATTTACAATGAGCAGTTCTTC. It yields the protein CASSPALAVIYNEQFF.

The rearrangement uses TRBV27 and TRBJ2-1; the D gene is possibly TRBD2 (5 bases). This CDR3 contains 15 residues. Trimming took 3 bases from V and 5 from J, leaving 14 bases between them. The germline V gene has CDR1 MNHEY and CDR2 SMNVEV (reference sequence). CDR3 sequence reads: CASSLAGVGDNEQFF. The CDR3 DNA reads TGTGCCAGCAGTTTGGCCGGGGTTGGGGACAATGAGCAGTTCTTC.

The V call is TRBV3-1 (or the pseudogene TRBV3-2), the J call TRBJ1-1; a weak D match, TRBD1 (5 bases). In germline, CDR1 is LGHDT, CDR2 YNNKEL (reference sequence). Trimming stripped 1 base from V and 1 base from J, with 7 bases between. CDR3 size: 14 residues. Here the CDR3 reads CASSQGDRNTEAFF. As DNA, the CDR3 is TGTGCCAGCAGCCAAGGTGACAGGAACACTGAAGCTTTCTTT.

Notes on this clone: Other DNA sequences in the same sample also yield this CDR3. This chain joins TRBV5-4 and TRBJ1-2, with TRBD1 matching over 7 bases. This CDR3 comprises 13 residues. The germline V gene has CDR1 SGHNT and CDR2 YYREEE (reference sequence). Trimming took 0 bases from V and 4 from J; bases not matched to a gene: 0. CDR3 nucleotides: TGTGCCAGCAGCTTGGCAGGGGGCTATGGCTACACCTTC. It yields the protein CASSLAGGYGYTF.

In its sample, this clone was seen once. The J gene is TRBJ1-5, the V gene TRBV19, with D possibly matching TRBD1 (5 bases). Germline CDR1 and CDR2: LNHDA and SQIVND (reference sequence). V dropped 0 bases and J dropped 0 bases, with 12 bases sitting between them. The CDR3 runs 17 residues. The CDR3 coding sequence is TGTGCCAGTAGTATAGACAGGGTCGGGGGTAGCAATCAGCCCCAGCATTTT. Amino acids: CASSIDRVGGSNQPQHF.

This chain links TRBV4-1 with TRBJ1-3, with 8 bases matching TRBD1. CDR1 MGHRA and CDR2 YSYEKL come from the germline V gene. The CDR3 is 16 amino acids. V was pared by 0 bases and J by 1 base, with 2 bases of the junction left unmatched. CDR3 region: CASSQEDRESGNTIYF. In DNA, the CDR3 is TGCGCCAGCAGCCAAGAGGACAGGGAATCTGGAAACACCATATATTTT.

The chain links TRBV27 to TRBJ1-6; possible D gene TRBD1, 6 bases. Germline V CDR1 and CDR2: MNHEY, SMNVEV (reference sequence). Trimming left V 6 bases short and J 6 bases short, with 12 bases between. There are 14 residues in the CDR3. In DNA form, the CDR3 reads TGTGCCAGCAGGCCTACAGGGATTAATTCACCCCTCCACTTT. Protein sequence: CASRPTGINSPLHF.

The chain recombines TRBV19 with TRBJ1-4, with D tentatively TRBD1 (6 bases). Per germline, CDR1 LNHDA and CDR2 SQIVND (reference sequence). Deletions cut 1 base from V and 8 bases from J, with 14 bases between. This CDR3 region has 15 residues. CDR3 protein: CASSIADRTREKLFF. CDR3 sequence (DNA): TGTGCCAGTAGTATAGCGGACAGAACGAGGGAAAAACTGTTTTTT.

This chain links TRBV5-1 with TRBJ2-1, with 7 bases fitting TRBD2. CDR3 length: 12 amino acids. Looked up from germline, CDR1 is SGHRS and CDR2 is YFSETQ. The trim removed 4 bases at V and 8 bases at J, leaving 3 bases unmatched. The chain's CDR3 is CASSRGVDEQFF. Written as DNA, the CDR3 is TGCGCCAGCAGCCGGGGGGTGGATGAGCAGTTCTTC.